The rows below give T cell receptor beta chains drawn from one sample of a study of read filtering for tumor transcriptome and immune sequencing. TCRdb called the reads again in MiXCR, with one record for every CDR3 protein. The sample shows approximately 150,000 distinct CDR3 sequences, less than 15% of them seen only once. The sample was a population of CD138-negative cells sorted from bone marrow. The receptors shown here come from a donor over 35 with multiple myeloma. CDR3s include the opening cysteine and the closing phenylalanine or tryptophan. A D gene is named only where the DNA matches it firmly. For some rows the clone size is stated as once, few or many, or as a class when expanded; others skip it.

V gene	D gene	clone size	J gene	CDR3 DNA	CDR3 protein
TRBV6-2/TRBV6-3	TRBD2	many	TRBJ2-3	TGTGCCAGCAGTTCGGGACTAGCGGCTTTTTTGAATACGCAGTATTTT	CASSSGLAAFLNTQYF
TRBV30	TRBD2	many	TRBJ2-1	TGTGCCTGGAGTGTACTCGCGGGAGTAAACAATGAGCAGTTCTTC	CAWSVLAGVNNEQFF
TRBV7-9	-	many	TRBJ2-1	TGTGCCAGCCCAGGGGAGCGGGAATTCAATGAGCAGTTCTTC	CASPGEREFNEQFF
TRBV6-6	TRBD1	many	TRBJ1-5	TGTGCCAGCAGTTACTCCCGACCCGGGACAGGGTTTTACAGCAATCAGCCCCAGCATTTT	CASSYSRPGTGFYSNQPQHF
TRBV11-2	TRBD1	many	TRBJ1-1	TGTGCCAGCAGCTCGGTAGGGGGCTGGAGGCAAGCTTTCTTT	CASSSVGGWRQAFF
TRBV4-3	TRBD2	-	TRBJ2-7	TGCGCCAGCAGCCGAGGACTAGCGGGTCCGACCTACGAGCAGTACTTC	CASSRGLAGPTYEQYF
TRBV29-1	-	many	TRBJ1-2	TGCAGCGTGGAGACTGGGAACTATGGCTACACCTTC	CSVETGNYGYTF
TRBV9	TRBD2	many	TRBJ2-1	TGTGCCAGCAGCTCTAGCGGGAGAAACGATGAGCAGTTCTTC	CASSSSGRNDEQFF
TRBV24-1	TRBD1	many	TRBJ2-1	TGTGCCACCAGTGTTTCCAAGACAGGGTTGAACAATGAGCAGTTCTTC	CATSVSKTGLNNEQFF
TRBV4-3	TRBD1	many	TRBJ2-4	TGCGCCAGCAGCCAAGAAATCGGGGACAGTTGGGCCAAAAACATTCAGTACTTC	CASSQEIGDSWAKNIQYF
TRBV11-3	TRBD1	many	TRBJ2-2	TGTGCCAGCAGCCCCTGGACAGGGAACACCGGGGAGCTGTTTTTT	CASSPWTGNTGELFF
TRBV7-2	TRBD1	many	TRBJ1-5	TGTGCCAGCAGCTTAGCGATCGACAGGGTAAATCAGCCCCAGCATTTT	CASSLAIDRVNQPQHF
TRBV5-4	TRBD1	many	TRBJ2-7	TGTGCCAGCAGCCTACAGGGGACCTACGAGCAGTACTTC	CASSLQGTYEQYF
TRBV7-9	-	many	TRBJ2-3	TGTGCCAGCAGCTTAATCCCTGTGAGAGGTAGCACAGATACGCAGTATTTT	CASSLIPVRGSTDTQYF
TRBV7-9	TRBD1	few	TRBJ2-7	TGTGCCAGCAGCGCCGAAGACAGGGCCTACGAGCAGTACTTC	CASSAEDRAYEQYF
TRBV29-1	-	many	TRBJ2-7	TGCAGCGTCCGCGGGATTTACTCCTACGAGCAGTACTTC	CSVRGIYSYEQYF
TRBV14	-	many	TRBJ1-5	TGTGCCAGCAGCCAAGGACAGGCCAATCAGCCCCAGCATTTT	CASSQGQANQPQHF
TRBV29-1	-	many	TRBJ2-7	TGCAGCGTTCTACTCCCCCGGGGAACCTACGAGCAGTACTTC	CSVLLPRGTYEQYF
TRBV24-1	-	many	TRBJ1-5	TGTGCCACCAGTGGGACACCCGGCGGGCCCCAGCATTTT	CATSGTPGGPQHF
TRBV10-3	TRBD1	few	TRBJ1-1	TGTGCCATCGGAACAGGGGTTGGGAACACTGAAGCTTTCTTT	CAIGTGVGNTEAFF
TRBV2	-	few	TRBJ2-7	TGTGCCAGCAGGGTCTTCCTCAGCTCCTACGAGCAGTACTTC	CASRVFLSSYEQYF
TRBV18	-	many	TRBJ2-7	TGTGCCAGCTCACTCTCAGGGGACTTTCGCTACGAGCAGTACTTC	CASSLSGDFRYEQYF
TRBV27	-	many	TRBJ1-4	TGTGCCAGCAGTTCAGGACAGCTCAGAGGTGAAAAACTGTTTTTT	CASSSGQLRGEKLFF
TRBV4-3	TRBD1	many	TRBJ2-7	TGCGCCAGCAGCCAAGTTTTATCGGACAGGGCCTACGAGCAGTACTTC	CASSQVLSDRAYEQYF
TRBV12-3/TRBV12-4	-	many	TRBJ1-5	TGTGCCAGCAACTCCCTCGGAGAGCCCCAGCATTTT	CASNSLGEPQHF
TRBV4-1	-	few	TRBJ1-5	TGCGCCAGCAGCCAAGTGGCCGCGGACAATCAGCCCCAGCATTTT	CASSQVAADNQPQHF
TRBV29-1	TRBD1	many	TRBJ2-1	TGCAGCGTCCGCGCAGGGGGCAATGAGCAGTTCTTC	CSVRAGGNEQFF
TRBV3-1	TRBD1	many	TRBJ2-7	TGTGCCAGCAGCCGCGGGACAGGGAGCGAGCAGTACTTC	CASSRGTGSEQYF
TRBV19	-	few	TRBJ2-2	TGTGCCACCCTAACTGGTGGGGAGCTGTTTTTT	CATLTGGELFF
TRBV9	TRBD1	many	TRBJ1-1	TGTGCCAGCAGCGTCGACGGGACAGGGGGAGTGAGAACTGAAGCTTTCTTT	CASSVDGTGGVRTEAFF
TRBV7-9	TRBD2	many	TRBJ2-1	TGTGCCAGCAGCTTAGCGGGGACTAGCGGGAGAATCACCTACAATGAGCAGTTCTTC	CASSLAGTSGRITYNEQFF
TRBV19	-	few	TRBJ1-5	TGTGCCAGTAGTATTTGGGGGGATCAGCCCCAGCATTTT	CASSIWGDQPQHF
TRBV7-9	-	-	TRBJ2-2	TGTGCCAGCAGCGCCCCCTTCGAAGGAACCGGGGAGCTGTTTTTT	CASSAPFEGTGELFF
TRBV5-1	TRBD2	many	TRBJ2-3	TGCGCCTCCAGGTCGACTAGCGGCACAGATACGCAGTATTTT	CASRSTSGTDTQYF
TRBV30	-	many	TRBJ2-1	TGTGCCTGGAGCGTCGTAGGGCCAACGGGCTACAATGAGCAGTTCTTC	CAWSVVGPTGYNEQFF
TRBV30	-	many	TRBJ1-5	TGTGCCTGGAGTCAGACAGACAATCAGCCCCAGCATTTT	CAWSQTDNQPQHF
TRBV6-2/TRBV6-3	-	-	TRBJ2-5	TGTGCCAGCACCCAAGATAGGTACCAAGAGACCCAGTACTTC	CASTQDRYQETQYF
TRBV19	-	-	TRBJ1-2	TGTGCCAGCACCCCCCAAGCTGGGGGCTACACCTTC	CASTPQAGGYTF
TRBV10-3	TRBD1	many	TRBJ2-1	TGTGCCATTCGACAGGGAATTTCCTACAATGAGCAGTTCTTC	CAIRQGISYNEQFF
TRBV6-5	-	many	TRBJ1-3	TGTGCCAGCAGTTACCGACAGTATGGCTCTGGAAACACCATATATTTT	CASSYRQYGSGNTIYF
TRBV18	TRBD2	many	TRBJ2-2	TGTGCCAGCTCACCCTCGGGGACTAGCGGGAGCCTCACCGGGGAGCTGTTTTTT	CASSPSGTSGSLTGELFF
TRBV3-1	TRBD2	few	TRBJ2-7	TGTGCCAGCAGCCACTTAAGCGGGAGTCTCTACGAGCAGTACTTC	CASSHLSGSLYEQYF
TRBV5-1	-	many	TRBJ2-3	TGCGCCAGCAGCTCCGATCCGCGGGGAAGCACAGATACGCAGTATTTT	CASSSDPRGSTDTQYF
TRBV20-1	-	few	TRBJ1-5	TGCAGTGCCGGCAGGGATCCCAATCAGCCCCAGCATTTT	CSAGRDPNQPQHF
TRBV7-2	-	many	TRBJ2-1	TGTGCCAGCAGCTTAAGTGAGCAGTTCTTC	CASSLSEQFF
TRBV29-1	-	few	TRBJ2-2	TGCAGCGTTTTTAGGGGGAGAACGGGTGCCGGGGAGCTGTTTTTT	CSVFRGRTGAGELFF
TRBV6-2/TRBV6-3	TRBD2	many	TRBJ2-7	TGTGCCAGCAGTTACGAAGAGCGGGGAGGCTGGTACGAGCAGTACTTC	CASSYEERGGWYEQYF
TRBV3-1	-	many	TRBJ2-7	TGTGCCAGCAGCCAAGTCGCGGGTCCAACCTACGAGCAGTACTTC	CASSQVAGPTYEQYF
TRBV6-4	-	-	TRBJ2-1	TGTGCCAGCAGTGAGACCCAATTCGACGATGAGCAGTTCTTC	CASSETQFDDEQFF
TRBV6-2/TRBV6-3	-	many	TRBJ1-5	TGTGCCAGCAGTTCTCTATATCAGCCCCAGCATTTT	CASSSLYQPQHF
TRBV5-1	-	few	TRBJ2-7	TGCGCCAGCAGCAAAAATTACGAGCAGTACTTC	CASSKNYEQYF
TRBV11-2	TRBD1	many	TRBJ2-5	TGTGCCAGCAGCTTAGGGCGGACAGGGCAAGAGACCCAGTACTTC	CASSLGRTGQETQYF